The 14 T cell receptor beta chains presented below share a single source sample, sequenced in a study of shared clonotypes between healthy human individuals. TCRdb's copy holds only in-frame clones and misses some; the assay was immunoSEQ multiplex PCR. In the table there are roughly 1,000,000 clones, roughly 74% of which are singletons. The specimen was memory CD4+ T cells from PBMCs. Subset specified: CD45RA-negative fraction. The receptors were sampled from a man younger than 30 in good health. Some clones in this sample may be carry-over from other donors' samples.

Turning to this clone: The same CDR3 can be traced to other DNA sequences in this sample. The V call is TRBV19, the J call TRBJ1-5; 7 nucleotides match TRBD1. The germline gives CDR1 LNHDA, CDR2 SQIVND (reference sequence). The CDR3 contains 13 residues. The junction had 3 bases not matched to a gene; V was cut back by 7 bases and J by 3 bases. This CDR3 reads CASTGQLNQPQHF. The CDR3 DNA sequence: TGTGCCAGTACGGGACAGCTCAATCAGCCCCAGCATTTT.

This clone was detected once. The chain couples TRBV7-3 to TRBJ2-2; D might be TRBD1 or TRBD2, each matching 6 bases. The CDR3 covers 16 residues. V lost 2 bases to trimming and J lost 0 bases, with 10 bases between them. Germline V gene data show CDR1 as SGHTA and CDR2 as FQGTGA. The CDR3 region has the DNA TGTGCCAGCAGCTTATCGGGGGCTCCGAACACCGGGGAGCTGTTTTTT. Protein product: CASSLSGAPNTGELFF.

The chain has TRBV6-9 and TRBJ2-1; 9 bases agree with TRBD2. J lost 10 bases, V lost 7 bases, and 20 bases had no gene match. CDR3 length equals 17 residues. Germline assignment: CDR1 MNHGY and CDR2 SVAAGI. The CDR3 coding sequence is TGTGCCAGCACCGGTACCGAAACTAGCGGGCATCCCCGCGAGCAGTTCTTC. Its protein product is CASTGTETSGHPREQFF.

With regard to this clone: Other DNA sequences in this specimen translate into the identical CDR3. The chain recombines TRBV29-1 with TRBJ1-1; maybe TRBD1 (6 bases). CDR3 length equals 12 residues. Germline assignment: CDR1 SQVTM and CDR2 ANQGSEA. V was clipped by 6 bases and J by 3 bases, with 11 bases between them. This CDR3 reads CSVEGQYTEAFF. The CDR3 bases are TGCAGCGTCGAGGGACAATACACTGAAGCTTTCTTT.

J is TRBJ1-5 and V is TRBV18; 7 positions match TRBD1. Germline V gene lookup returns CDR1 KGHSH and CDR2 LQKENI. V dropped 2 bases and J dropped 3; count of bases not matched to a gene: 7. This CDR3 comprises 16 residues. DNA for the CDR3: TGTGCCAGCTCACCAGGTCAGGGGGGCCTCAATCAGCCCCAGCATTTT. This gives the protein CASSPGQGGLNQPQHF.

This chain joins TRBV7-2 and TRBJ2-3, with TRBD2 matching 7 bases. The J segment lost 5 bases and the V segment lost 6 bases, leaving 11 bases of the junction unmatched. The germline CDR1 and CDR2 sequences are SGHTA and FQGNSA. The CDR3 loop spans 15 amino acids. CDR3 bases: TGTGCCAGCAGTTTACTAGCGCCCGCCCGAGATACGCAGTATTTT. Amino acid sequence: CASSLLAPARDTQYF.

On this clone: A far larger clone lies a single base away; this is likely a read error. Different DNA sequences within this sample yield the same CDR3. The chain joins TRBV6-1 to TRBJ1-2, with D unclear. The CDR3 spans 12 residues. Trimming took off 6 bases at V and 8 bases at J, with 13 bases between the two ends. Germline V lookup: CDR1 MNHNS, CDR2 SASEGT. The CDR3: CASRVRTAGYTF. CDR3 DNA: TGTGCCAGCAGGGTTAGGACTGCGGGCTACACCTTC.

The CDR3 is CASSQDPTRGLAYNEQFF. CDR3 DNA sequence: TGCGCCAGCAGCCAAGATCCTACGCGGGGACTAGCTTACAATGAGCAGTTCTTC. The V and J genes are TRBV4-3 and TRBJ2-1; 9 bases agree with TRBD2. The trim removed 0 bases at V and 4 bases at J, leaving 10 bases unmatched. Germline-derived CDR1 and CDR2 are LGHNA and YSLEER. The CDR3 has 18 residues.

The rearrangement uses TRBV6-1 and TRBJ2-7; D is unresolved. Germline CDR1 MNHNS, CDR2 SASEGT. The ends were cut back, 0 bases at V and 4 bases at J, with 7 bases in the middle. This CDR3 region has 13 residues. CDR3 protein: CASSEAPEYEQYF. CDR3 nucleotide sequence: TGTGCCAGCAGTGAAGCACCAGAATACGAGCAGTACTTC.

The V gene is TRBV10-2, the J gene TRBJ2-7; no definite D call. This CDR3 is 17 amino acids long. V lost 2 bases, J lost 0 bases, and 17 bases lay in between. Germline CDR1 reads WSHSY; CDR2 reads SAAADI. CDR3 amino acids: CASSEPKRKYYSYEQYF. CDR3 DNA sequence: TGCGCCAGCAGTGAGCCGAAACGAAAATACTACTCCTACGAGCAGTACTTC.

The chain uses TRBV4-1 and TRBJ2-7; the D gene is possibly TRBD1 (5 bases). V was cut by 4 bases and J by 6 bases, with 16 bases left in between. Germline assignment: CDR1 MGHRA and CDR2 YSYEKL. The CDR3 is made up of 14 amino acids. DNA of the CDR3: TGCGCCAGCAGCCTCCTTGGGGCGGACACCGAGCAGTACTTC. This sequence encodes CASSLLGADTEQYF.

V is TRBV19 and J is TRBJ2-3; 7 bases are a match to TRBD2. This CDR3 has 16 amino acids. After removal of 7 bases from V and 0 bases from J, the junction contained 10 bases not matched to a gene. Looked up from germline, CDR1 is LNHDA and CDR2 is SQIVND (reference sequence). The CDR3 here is CASTAGRTRSTDTQYF. CDR3 bases: TGTGCCAGTACTGCCGGCCGGACTAGGAGCACAGATACGCAGTATTTT.

The chain has TRBV15 and TRBJ2-3; no clear D. Germline V CDR1 and CDR2: LNHNV, YYDKDF (reference sequence). V dropped 0 bases and J dropped 8 bases, with 3 bases sitting between them. CDR3 length equals 11 residues. CDR3 amino acids: CATSREGTQYF. In nucleotides, the CDR3 is TGTGCCACCAGCAGAGAGGGTACGCAGTATTTT.

The chain is built from TRBV5-1 and TRBJ2-1; 8 bases are shared with TRBD2. This CDR3 region has 16 residues. Germline assignment: CDR1 SGHRS and CDR2 YFSETQ. With V trimmed by 6 bases and J by 8 bases, 16 bases remained unmatched. The CDR3 loop is CASNLAGLASVDEQFF. The CDR3, as DNA: TGCGCCAGCAACCTGGCCGGACTAGCTAGTGTCGATGAGCAGTTCTTC. The full variable domain, rest sourced from reference TRBV5-1 and TRBJ2-1, is KAGVTQTPRYLIKTRGQQVTLSCSPISGHRSVSWYQQTPGQGLQFLFEYFSETQRNKGNFPGRFSGRQFSNSRSEMNVSTLELGDSALYLCASNLAGLASVDEQFFGPGTRLTVL.